This paragraph reports one TCR beta chain. Its antigen remains undetermined. No base quality values were provided; no much bigger clone lies one nucleotide off. The CDR3 contains 15 residues, cysteine and phenylalanine counted. This entry keeps only the CDR3 DNA: 45 bases, framed from base 1. CDR1 and CDR2 are read off the germline V gene as MRHNA and SNTAGT. After removal of 4 bases from V and 2 bases from J, the junction retains 3 bases not matched to a gene. The source of the sample is a study of cytomegalovirus exposure and HLA in healthy donors (TCRdb year 2017). For the study in its entirety: According to an earlier analysis of a few hundred of the donors, 150 million to 200 million T cells yielded 117 million unique TCR beta sequences and 276 Gb of sequence data. Class I and class II HLA loci were covered by the typing at four-digit resolution. The study aimed to test whether signatures of past pathogen exposure could be identified by cataloging public T cell receptors. Donor age, sex, ethnicity and CMV serostatus were compiled alongside the repertoire data. The number of donors typed differed by locus, with roughly 620-630 for A, B, C, DRB1 and DQB1, over 500 for DQA1, about 610 for DPA1, and approximately 470 for DPB1. Among 300 to 500 genotyped donors of the cohort, an average of approximately 240,000 unique TCR beta nucleotide sequences was sequenced per donor, of which about 18% were non-productive. All discovery cohort repertoires had been generated on a single sequencing platform. The study profiled the T cell repertoires of some 610 subjects by immunosequencing and related them to cytomegalovirus serostatus. In the later analysis, no new phenotypic data were used to find candidate immune exposures; instead, reliance was placed on TCR beta sequences and their occurrence across donors. A later genetic analysis took genome-wide SNP genotypes for about 55% of the 666 donors and used that subset as a discovery cohort. A later analysis re-examined previously published TCR beta repertoires from more than 600 donors and added high-resolution HLA genotyping to investigate patterns of TCR occurrence. The study combined high-throughput TCR immunosequencing, statistical association of individual TCRs with disease status, and machine learning to predict cytomegalovirus infection status. Among the roughly 400 genotyped donors, 75% to 90% belonged to the genetic ancestry cluster associated with self-reported Caucasian donors. An earlier analysis of 587 of the donors used high-throughput TCR beta sequencing to judge whether each TCR beta V gene segment behaved as functional or pseudogenic. Roughly 5 DR-DQ haplotypes were handled as single units for association and clustering, since linkage in the cohort was strong. Along with the roughly 700-subject first cohort, a separate validation cohort of some 130 different subjects was used. About 280 gigabases of sequencing data and roughly 80 million unique TCR sequences made up an early release that covered approximately 620 HLA-typed donors.

Libraries were prepared through the immunoSEQ multiplex PCR assay. A mixture of 60 forward primers for TCR Vbeta segments and 13 reverse primers for TCR Jbeta segments was used in the multiplex PCR. The CDR3 region of rearranged TCR beta genes was amplified from genomic DNA by a multiplex PCR assay. The Illumina HiSeq System was used to sequence the amplified TCR beta libraries as 87-base-pair reads. Turning to the authors' computational methods: A later analysis counted tens of millions of unique TCR beta chains across the 600 to 850 repertoires, and roughly 9.9 million of these chains were shared by at least two donors. A nearest-neighbor algorithm error-corrected the raw reads and collapsed the reads into unique sequences, merging closely related sequences to remove PCR and sequencing errors. To assign V, D and J gene segments, CDR3 sequences were aligned to IMGT reference sequences. For a sequence to be retained, a match of at least six nucleotides was required to both a V gene segment and a J gene segment. A rearrangement was called productive if the CDR3 had no stop codons and remained in frame with V and J, and every other rearrangement was called non-productive. Following IMGT convention, CDR3 was defined as the stretch from the second conserved V-encoded cysteine up to the conserved J-encoded phenylalanine. Sequences without an unambiguous match to a single V gene segment were excluded from the earlier analysis of approximately 560 of the donors. In an earlier analysis of approximately 500 of the donors, a V segment was called functional when productive rearrangements were above 56.7%, and segregating when the standard deviation between donors exceeded 5%. A statistical classification framework was developed to diagnose cytomegalovirus status using the catalog of TCR beta chain sequences. V and J gene assignment, in a later analysis, came from comparing TCR nucleotide sequences with IMGT/GENE-DB human TR gene sequences. Using the TCRdist pipeline, a later analysis assigned CDR3 sequences along with most-parsimonious VDJ recombination scenarios. A later analysis defined each TCR beta chain by its CDR3 amino acid sequence plus V-gene family, and excluded reads lacking a unique V-gene family. As a way to deal with suspected cross-contamination and a sequencing artifact, a later analysis dropped 640 or so nucleotide sequences that were highly shared and had low generation probability. In a later analysis, a clonal expansion index for each public chain was calculated from normalized within-repertoire ranks of inferred template counts. A later analysis computed generation probabilities with a VDJ recombination model fitted to out-of-frame rearrangements, and checked the results against IGoR. Hypergeometric tests were used in a later analysis to score TCR-TCR, TCR-HLA and TCR-CMV co-occurrence, with a repertoire-size bias correction applied to the TCR pairs. A later analysis estimated false discovery rates by permuting HLA or CMV assignments 20 times. In a later analysis, co-occurring TCRs were grouped with DBSCAN, and TCRdist sequence similarity was added when clustering was performed within HLA-allele-positive subsets. Repertoires with fewer than 30,000 or more than 120,000 public chains were left out of co-occurrence clustering, as were about 5 repertoires with anomalous nucleotide sharing. Held by TCRdb, this immuneACCESS table contains in-frame sequences only and omits some clones. Under half of the omission traces to an unresolved V gene where checked; the cause of the rest is unknown. V and J calls and clone size follow that table, whereas D and trimming were derived from the DNA. In all, the sample holds 100,000 to 120,000 clones, and 82% of those were seen once. The ten largest make up roughly 2.5% of the sample.

In total, about 650 healthy bone marrow donors made up the cohort. Cohort members were all nominally healthy when sampled, although unrecorded immune exposures were likely present. The donor tested CMV seronegative, placing the donor among the roughly 400 seronegative members of the cohort. Every donor gave a peripheral blood sample, and the peripheral blood mononuclear cells from that sample were used for TCR beta sequencing. The Qiagen DNeasy Blood Extraction Kit was used to extract genomic DNA from the blood cell samples. The full study reports these points: CMV serostatus was the only immune exposure information available for the cohort. Strong co-occurrence of HLA alleles, especially DR and DQ, made assigning TCR associations to individual alleles difficult. Because HLA typing was unavailable for some donors at each locus, only the typed subset was used in association tests. This cohort had only TCR beta chains sequenced, and the lack of alpha or paired-chain data limited which features could be detected. It was suggested by the authors that the approach could potentially be generalized to other disease states and immunological phenotypes. A further reported finding was that TCR beta sequences accurately predicted the HLA-A and HLA-B alleles for most subjects in the first cohort. Sequencing depth was assumed to be roughly uniform across donors in the presence/absence analyses, though that assumption may not hold. Across donors, most TCR sequences were observed very rarely, whereas some public TCRs were present in many individuals. About 17 rarely observed V segments, including chromosome 9 orphons, were excluded from the earlier analysis of just under 600 of the donors because counts were too low. In a later analysis, several top co-occurrence clusters were reported to appear linked to parvovirus B19, influenza, CMV and Epstein-Barr virus. A later analysis found that most CMV-associated TCR beta chains appeared HLA-restricted, with HLA associations seemingly driven largely by CMV exposure. In a later analysis, the rate of TCR association differed among HLA loci, with DRB1 alleles having the most associated TCRs and HLA-C alleles having the fewest. A cluster of highly shared sequence variants was judged likely to be a technical artifact of the sequencing pipeline. In vitro tests confirmed that a few of the cytomegalovirus-associated TCR beta chains recognize cytomegalovirus antigens. V-gene and J-gene trimming of TCR beta chains was associated with a missense DCLRE1C variant in a later genetic analysis, and the association was replicated in an independent cohort. Some IMGT-functional V segments, including TRBV6-2 and TRBV6-3, could not be told apart with the 87-base-pair reads, so those segments were excluded. In the study, some 180 TCR beta chains were listed as associated with cytomegalovirus. According to a later genetic analysis, donors in an Asian-associated ancestry cluster had fewer N-insertions in productive TCRs than the approximately 670-donor mean. Correlated functional status among segregating V segments might reflect linkage disequilibrium, but an unknown experimental factor could not be ruled out. The classifier was reported to diagnose cytomegalovirus status with high specificity and sensitivity in both the original and validation cohorts. A later analysis found that HLA-associated TCR beta chains were more clonally expanded and had lower generation probabilities than equally common non-associated chains. In an earlier analysis of roughly 560 of the donors, most TCR beta V segments were observed in productive rearrangements about 87% or about 30% of the time, broadly matching IMGT annotations. A later analysis associated 16,951 TCR beta sequences with specific HLA alleles at a false discovery rate of 0.05.

This TCR derives from a woman aged 18-30 years in good health and CMV-seronegative. The sequenced material came from PBMCs. This chain is built from TRBV6-4 and TRBJ2-3; 10 bases in the junction line up with TRBD2. The CDR3 region has the sequence CASSAGTSDTDTQYF. The nucleotides are TGTGCCAGCAGTGCCGGGACTAGCGACACAGATACGCAGTATTTT.